These 2 T cell receptor beta chains were all obtained from the same sample, sequenced in a study of shared clonotypes between healthy human individuals (dated by TCRdb to the early 2020s). CD8 naive samples consisted of CD45RO-negative cells that were positively selected for CCR7, yielding a CD45RA+CCR7+ population without TemRA cells. The library was produced with the immunoSEQ multiplex PCR assay. The immuneACCESS repertoire file appears here via TCRdb, limited to in-frame rearrangements. These files lack a portion of the clones; in checked studies, under half of the deficit traces to unresolved V genes, and the cause of the others is not known. The sample profile shows about 2.1 million clones; about 93% of them were found once. The ten top clones hold more than 1.5% of the sample. The sample taken for sequencing was naive CD8+ T cells from PBMCs. The label giving this sample's cell subset or site can be read as: CD45RA+CCR7+. These receptors were obtained from a man younger than 35 in good health. Some clones in this sample may be carry-over from other donors' samples.

J is TRBJ1-5 and V is TRBV7-3, with unresolved D. The CDR3 consists of 15 residues. Trimming pared 0 bases from V and 5 bases from J, leaving 11 bases between. Germline values: CDR1 SGHTA, CDR2 FQGTGA. The chain's CDR3 is CASSLTGTGDQPQHF. The CDR3 DNA reads as TGTGCCAGCAGCTTAACGGGAACGGGTGATCAGCCCCAGCATTTT.

This chain uses TRBV2 with TRBJ2-2, with D uncertain. The CDR3 contains 14 residues. Germline CDR1 and CDR2: SNHLY and FYNNEI. V shed 8 bases and J shed 2 bases, with 12 bases lying between them. The CDR3 coding sequence is TGTGCCAGCCGATGGCTAGGTAACACCGGGGAGCTGTTTTTT. Its protein product is CASRWLGNTGELFF.